This T cell receptor beta chain emerged from a study of early T cells in non-severe SARS-CoV-2 infection. Looking at the study overall: Sequencing of unsorted whole blood was done on bulk RNA, leaving chains unpaired. The study, taken as a whole, reports: Anti-spike CD8 responses were favored in VDJdb matching, and private and CD4 specificities were missed.

This clonotype has ten or more counts. Its specificity is unknown. The V and J ends lost 7 bases and 4 bases, in that order; junction bases with no gene match: 8. Germline CDR1 is MNHEY and CDR2 is SVGEGT. The CDR3 has 14 amino acids. The library protocol tagged individual cDNA molecules with unique molecular identifiers. MiXCR was run by TCRdb on the 5' RACE reads, yielding one entry per CDR3 protein. The repertoire holds around 64,000 distinct CDR3 sequences, with approximately 12% as singletons. The chain combines TRBV6-2 or TRBV6-3 with TRBJ2-7; 9 positions match TRBD1. This clonotype was sampled from an adult who was a healthcare worker with PCR-confirmed SARS-CoV-2 infection or an uninfected control (not recorded which). Sequencing input: whole blood. CDR3 sequence: CASNHGTGYYEQYF. For the CDR3, the DNA is TGTGCCAGCAACCACGGGACAGGGTATTACGAGCAGTACTTC.